This TCR beta chain was profiled in a study of blood T cell repertoires in COVID-19. Study-wide background: Samples taken during acute and convalescent COVID-19 were collected in the United States, Italy and Spain. In each case, the material was cDNA or gDNA derived from T cells, B-cell-depleted T cells, or PBMCs.

In the original analysis: Scientists estimated how many nucleated cells there were by amplifying reference gene primers. Sequencing was performed with immunoSEQ multiplex PCR; in TCRdb, only in-frame clones are kept and a portion is missing. That table is the source of V, J and clone size, and D and trimming were worked out from the DNA. The sample has nearly 200,000 clones; approximately 82% are singletons. This clone was counted a few times. The TCR was taken from a human donor with acute or convalescent COVID-19. The donor label of this sample is uncertain. Sequences were obtained from peripheral blood.

The CDR3 sequence: CASSLGNSQGAEAFF. CDR3 bases: TGTGCCAGCAGCTTAGGTAACAGTCAAGGGGCTGAAGCTTTCTTT. The chain carries TRBV7-2 and TRBJ1-1; D possibly corresponds to TRBD1 (5 bases). The CDR3 loop spans 15 amino acids. Between the trimmed V and J ends, which lost 1 base and 6 bases, there was a span of 15 bases. Germline V CDR1 and CDR2: SGHTA, FQGNSA.